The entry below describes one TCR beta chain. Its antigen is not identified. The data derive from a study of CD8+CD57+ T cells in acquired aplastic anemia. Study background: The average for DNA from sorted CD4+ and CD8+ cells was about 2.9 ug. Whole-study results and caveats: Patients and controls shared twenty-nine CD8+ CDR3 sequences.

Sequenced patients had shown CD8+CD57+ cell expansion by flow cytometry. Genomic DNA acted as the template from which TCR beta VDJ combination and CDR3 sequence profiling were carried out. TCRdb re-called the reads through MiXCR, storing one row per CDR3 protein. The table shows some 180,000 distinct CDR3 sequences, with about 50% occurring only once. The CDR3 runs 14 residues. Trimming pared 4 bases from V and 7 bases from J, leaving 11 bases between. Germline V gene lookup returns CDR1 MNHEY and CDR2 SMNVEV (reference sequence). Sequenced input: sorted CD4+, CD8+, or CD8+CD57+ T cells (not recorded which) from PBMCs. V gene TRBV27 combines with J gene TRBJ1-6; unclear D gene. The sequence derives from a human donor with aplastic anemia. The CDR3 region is CASSSFSWNSPLHF. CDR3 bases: TGTGCCAGCAGTTCCTTCAGTTGGAATTCACCCCTCCACTTT.